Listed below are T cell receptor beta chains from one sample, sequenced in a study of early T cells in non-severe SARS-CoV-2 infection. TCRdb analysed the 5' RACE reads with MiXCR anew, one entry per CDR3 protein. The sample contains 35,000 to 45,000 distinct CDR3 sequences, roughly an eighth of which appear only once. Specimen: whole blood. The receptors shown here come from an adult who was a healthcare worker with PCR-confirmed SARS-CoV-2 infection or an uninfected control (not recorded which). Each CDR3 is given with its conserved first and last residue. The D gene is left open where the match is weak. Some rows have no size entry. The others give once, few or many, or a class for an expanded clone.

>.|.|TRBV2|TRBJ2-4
TGTGCCAGCAGTGAAGCGGGGGGGCCACTAGCCAAAAACATTCAGTACTTC
CASSEAGGPLAKNIQYF
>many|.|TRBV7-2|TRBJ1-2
TGTGCCAGCAGCCTAGGGACGGCCAACTATGGCTACACCTTC
CASSLGTANYGYTF
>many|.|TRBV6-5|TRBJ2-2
TGTGCCAGCAGTTTCTACTCGTACACCGGGGAGCTGTTTTTT
CASSFYSYTGELFF
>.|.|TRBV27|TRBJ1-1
TGTGCCAGCAGTTCCCGAACTGAAGCTTTCTTT
CASSSRTEAFF
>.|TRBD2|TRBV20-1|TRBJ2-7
TGCAGTGCCCCGCGGGAGAATCACGAGCAGTACTTC
CSAPRENHEQYF
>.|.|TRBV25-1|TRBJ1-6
TGTGCCAGCGAACAGGATGGTCGTTCACCCCTCCACTTT
CASEQDGRSPLHF
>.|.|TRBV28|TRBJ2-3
TGTGCCAGTCTGATCAGGGGGGAAGATACGCAGTATTTT
CASLIRGEDTQYF
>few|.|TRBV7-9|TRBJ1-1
TGTGCCAGCAGAGTAGCAAAGCAGGACACTGAAGCTTTCTTT
CASRVAKQDTEAFF
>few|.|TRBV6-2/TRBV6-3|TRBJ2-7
TGTGCCAGCAGGGACACTCGCGAGCAGTACTTC
CASRDTREQYF
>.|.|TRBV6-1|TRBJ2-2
TGTGCCAGCAGTCGCGGGGAGCTGTTTTTT
CASSRGELFF
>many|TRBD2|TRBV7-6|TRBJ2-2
TGTGCCAGCAGCCGGGGGAGGGGCGCGAGCACCGGGGAGCTGTTTTTT
CASSRGRGASTGELFF
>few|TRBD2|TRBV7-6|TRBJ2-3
TGTGCCAGCAGCCTACTTAGCGGGGGAGATACGCAGTATTTT
CASSLLSGGDTQYF
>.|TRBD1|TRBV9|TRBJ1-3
TGTGCCAGCAGCATAACAGGGGGCTACTCTGGAAACACCATATATTTT
CASSITGGYSGNTIYF
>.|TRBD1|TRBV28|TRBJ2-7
TGTGCCAGCAGCGAGACAGGGGGACCCTACGAGCAGTACTTC
CASSETGGPYEQYF
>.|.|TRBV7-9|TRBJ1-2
TGTGCCAGCAGCGACCCGGGATTTTCCTATGGCTACACCTTC
CASSDPGFSYGYTF